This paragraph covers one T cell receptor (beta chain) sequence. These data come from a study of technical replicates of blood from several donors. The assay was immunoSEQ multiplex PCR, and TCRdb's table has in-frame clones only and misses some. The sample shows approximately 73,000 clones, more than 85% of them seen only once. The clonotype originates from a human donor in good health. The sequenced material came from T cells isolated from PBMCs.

As DNA, the CDR3 is TGCGCCAGCAGCTTGGCGCCAGCAACTCCGGGTTCACCCCTCCACTTT. Its protein is CASSLAPATPGSPLHF. The J gene is TRBJ1-6, the V gene TRBV5-1; no definite D call. The V and J ends lost 0 bases and 9 bases respectively, with 16 bases between them. The CDR3 contains 16 residues. Germline CDR1 reads SGHRS; CDR2 reads YFSETQ.